These 25 T cell receptor beta chains share one sample of origin, sequenced in a study of blood T cell repertoires in COVID-19. Sequencing was performed with immunoSEQ multiplex PCR; in TCRdb, only in-frame clones are kept and a portion is missing. The table has approximately 490,000 clones, roughly 87% seen once; the top ten hold approximately 0.7%. Sequencing input: PBMCs or T cells enriched from blood (not recorded which). The source of these receptors is a young woman who had recovered from COVID-19.

The V gene is TRBV4-1, the J gene TRBJ1-2, with TRBD1 matching 7 bases. This CDR3 is built from 15 residues. Germline CDR1 reads MGHRA; CDR2 reads YSYEKL. V shed 3 bases, J shed 5 bases, and the junction held 9 bases outside the gene matches. The CDR3 loop is CASSQNYRGAYGYTF. The CDR3 nucleotides read TGCGCCAGCAGCCAGAATTACAGGGGAGCATATGGCTACACCTTC.

The CDR3 region has the DNA TGTGCCAGCAGTTTTGCGCGGGGGCGGCTTGATGAGCAGTTCTTC. Translation: CASSFARGRLDEQFF. This sequence joins TRBV28 and TRBJ2-1; D perhaps matches TRBD2 (7 bases). In germline, CDR1 is MDHEN, CDR2 SYDVKM. V lost 3 bases to trimming and J lost 8 bases, with 17 bases between them. CDR3 length: 15 amino acids.

This chain joins TRBV28 and TRBJ1-1, with 7 bases fitting TRBD1. Trimming took 3 bases from V and 5 from J; bases not matched to a gene: 6. The CDR3 runs 14 residues. Per germline, CDR1 MDHEN and CDR2 SYDVKM. The CDR3 loop is CASSFGGGRTEAFF. The CDR3 coding sequence is TGTGCCAGCAGTTTTGGAGGGGGCAGGACTGAAGCTTTCTTT.

The rearrangement joins TRBV27 to TRBJ1-3; D ambiguous. The germline CDR1 and CDR2 sequences are MNHEY and SMNVEV (reference sequence). Trimming took 5 bases from V and 3 from J, leaving 8 bases between them. The CDR3 sequence is 13 residues long. The CDR3 region has the DNA TGTGCCAGCAGTCCCTACGGTGGAAACACCATATATTTT. It is translated as CASSPYGGNTIYF.

This chain uses TRBV3-1 (or the pseudogene TRBV3-2) with TRBJ1-2; tentative D call: TRBD1 (5 bases). The ends were cut back, 2 bases at V and 4 bases at J, with 11 bases in the middle. The CDR3 covers 14 residues. Germline loops: CDR1 LGHDT, CDR2 YNNKEL (reference sequence). CDR3 sequence reads: CASSQRQGGYGYTF. CDR3 nucleotide sequence: TGTGCCAGCAGCCAACGGCAGGGAGGCTATGGCTACACCTTC.

The rearrangement uses TRBV5-6 and TRBJ1-1; D remains unclear. Germline values: CDR1 SGHDT, CDR2 YYEEEE. V lost 1 base and J lost 5, with 9 bases in between. This CDR3 is built from 13 residues. This CDR3 reads CASSLMYVTEAFF. CDR3 coding DNA: TGTGCCAGCAGCTTGATGTATGTGACTGAAGCTTTCTTT.

This chain connects TRBV7-9 to TRBJ1-4; tentatively, D is TRBD1 (5 bases). V was pared by 0 bases and J by 6 bases, with 17 bases between. CDR1 and CDR2 from the germline V gene are SEHNR and FQNEAQ (reference sequence). This CDR3 has 17 residues. Here the CDR3 reads CASSLAFSGREDEKLFF. The CDR3 DNA reads as TGTGCCAGCAGCTTAGCGTTTAGTGGCAGGGAAGATGAAAAACTGTTTTTT.

The sample holds a few counts of this clone. V is TRBV20-1 and J is TRBJ1-1; tentatively, D is TRBD1 (6 bases). The V and J ends lost 3 bases and 4 bases respectively, with 24 bases between them. Looked up from germline, CDR1 is DFQATT and CDR2 is SNEGSKA (reference sequence). The CDR3 is 17 residues long. The CDR3 DNA follows: TGCAGTGCTAGTAGGCTGGCCAGGGGCGGGCTGGGCACTGAAGCTTTCTTT. Its translation is CSASRLARGGLGTEAFF.

J is TRBJ2-3 and V is TRBV19, with D possibly being TRBD2 (5 bases). Germline values: CDR1 LNHDA, CDR2 SQIVND (reference sequence). The CDR3 consists of 18 residues. The germline V and J ends were trimmed by 0 bases and 0 bases, with 16 bases remaining between them. The CDR3 sequence: CASSIDGGLISSTDTQYF. The CDR3 region has the DNA TGTGCCAGTAGTATAGATGGCGGGCTAATTTCTAGCACAGATACGCAGTATTTT.

The rearrangement joins TRBV6-5 to TRBJ1-2, with TRBD1 identical over 11 bases. V shed 6 bases and J 8 bases; nucleotides not matched to a gene: 5. CDR3 length: 13 amino acids. From germline, CDR1 is MNHEY and CDR2 SVGAGI. This CDR3 is CASSRTGGQGYTF. The CDR3, as DNA: TGTGCCAGCAGCCGGACAGGGGGCCAAGGCTACACCTTC.

The chain links TRBV30 to TRBJ1-6; TRBD1 agrees at 7 bases. The CDR3 consists of 14 residues. J was trimmed by 4 bases and V by 7 bases; bases with no gene match: 7. Germline lookup yields CDR1 GTSNPN and CDR2 SVGIG (reference sequence). CDR3 DNA: TGTGCCTTCGACAGGGCAGGGTATAATTCACCCCTCCACTTT. As protein: CAFDRAGYNSPLHF.

V gene TRBV30 combines with J gene TRBJ1-5; 7 bases are shared with TRBD1. This CDR3 has 13 amino acids. The trim removed 1 base at V and 8 bases at J, leaving 5 bases unmatched. Germline V gives CDR1 GTSNPN, CDR2 SVGIG (reference sequence). The CDR3 here is CAWSGQGGEPQHF. For the CDR3, the DNA is TGTGCCTGGAGTGGACAGGGAGGAGAGCCCCAGCATTTT. The full variable domain, in which reference TRBV30 and TRBJ1-5 provide the parts outside the CDR3, is SQTIHQWPATLVQPVGSPLSLECTVEGTSNPNLYWYRQAAGRGLQLLFYSVGIGQISSEVPQNLSASRPQDRQFILSSKKLLLSDSGFYLCAWSGQGGEPQHFGDGTRLSIL.

The CDR3, as DNA: TGTGCCAGCAGCCAAGGACTTCTGCCAGATACGCAGTATTTT. Protein: CASSQGLLPDTQYF. The chain has TRBV14 and TRBJ2-3; D gene unclear. From germline, CDR1 is SGHDN and CDR2 FVKESK. This CDR3 region has 14 residues. The V end lost 1 base, the J end lost 4 bases, and 9 bases lay between the germline ends.

The chain employs TRBV21-1 and TRBJ1-1; the listed D gene, TRBD1, was not tested against the DNA. TRBV21-1 is termed a pseudogene. This CDR3 region has 18 residues. As DNA, the CDR3 is TGTGCCAGCAGCAAAAGCTGGCAGGGTCCCAGAATGAACACTGAAGCTTTCTTT. It is translated as CASSKSWQGPRMNTEAFF.

The gene calls are TRBV6-5 and TRBJ2-5; D is possibly TRBD2 (7 bases). The length of the CDR3 is 15 residues. The germline V and J ends were trimmed by 8 bases and 5 bases, with 21 bases remaining between them. CDR1 is MNHEY and CDR2 is SVGAGI in the germline V gene. CDR3 sequence reads: CASVRGGGLFETQYF. The CDR3 nucleotides are TGTGCCAGCGTGAGAGGGGGGGGGCTCTTTGAGACCCAGTACTTC.

This chain joins TRBV7-8 and TRBJ1-5, with D tentatively TRBD1 (5 bases). The CDR3 consists of 15 residues. Trimming pared 5 bases from V and 4 bases from J, leaving 15 bases between. Germline CDR1 and CDR2: SGHVS and FQNEAQ. CDR3 nucleotide sequence: TGTGCCAGCAGCCAGGACCTCCGGGGGAATCAGCCCCAGCATTTT. Translating it yields CASSQDLRGNQPQHF.

In regard to this clone: At the DNA level, this CDR3 is encoded by other sequences in the same sample as well. The chain has TRBV3-1 (or the pseudogene TRBV3-2) and TRBJ1-1; D is uncertain. V shed 1 base and J shed 4 bases, with 10 bases lying between them. The CDR3 spans 14 residues. CDR1 and CDR2 (germline): LGHDT, YNNKEL (reference sequence). DNA of the CDR3: TGTGCCAGCAGCCAAGCCGGGGTTGGCACTGAAGCTTTCTTT. Protein sequence: CASSQAGVGTEAFF.

V usage is TRBV9 and J usage is TRBJ2-1; 7 bases map to TRBD2. The length of the CDR3 is 14 residues. Unmatched junction bases numbered 14, after V lost 4 bases and J lost 13 bases. The germline V gene has CDR1 SGDLS and CDR2 YYNGEE. The CDR3 DNA sequence: TGTGCCAGCAGCCCCGGAGGGAGGGACGGCCAACAGTTCTTC. This gives the protein CASSPGGRDGQQFF. The complete variable domain, with remaining parts taken from reference TRBV9 and TRBJ2-1, reads DSGVTQTPKHLITATGQRVTLRCSPRSGDLSVYWYQQSLDQGLQFLIQYYNGEERAKGNILERFSAQQFPDLHSELNLSSLELGDSALYFCASSPGGRDGQQFFGPGTRLTVL.

This sequence joins TRBV2 and TRBJ2-7; TRBD1 is a possible D gene (6 bases). CDR3 length: 14 amino acids. V lost 1 base to trimming and J lost 1 base, with 8 bases between them. Germline V gene lookup returns CDR1 SNHLY and CDR2 FYNNEI. CDR3 sequence reads: CASSEERGSYEQYF. In DNA form, the CDR3 reads TGTGCCAGCAGTGAAGAAAGGGGGTCCTACGAGCAGTACTTC.

The chain carries TRBV28 and TRBJ2-2; 10 bases align to TRBD2. CDR3 length: 16 residues. Per the germline V gene, CDR1 is MDHEN and CDR2 is SYDVKM. V lost 5 bases and J lost 5; bases outside the gene matches: 8. The CDR3, as DNA: TGTGCCAGCAGTCCTGCGGGACTAGCGTCTACCGGGGAGCTGTTTTTT. Its protein product is CASSPAGLASTGELFF.

This sequence joins TRBV5-4 and TRBJ1-4; the match to TRBD1 covers 9 bases. The CDR3 length is 15 residues. Germline lookup yields CDR1 SGHNT and CDR2 YYREEE (reference sequence). The V segment lost 3 bases and the J segment 8 bases; nucleotides outside the gene matches: 8. In DNA form, the CDR3 reads TGTGCCAGCAGCTCCCGGACAGGGGAAGGGGAAAAACTGTTTTTT. Its translation: CASSSRTGEGEKLFF.

The chain joins TRBV6-5 to TRBJ1-4; 8 bases fit TRBD1. The germline gives CDR1 MNHEY, CDR2 SVGAGI. This CDR3 spans 14 amino acids. J gave up 7 bases and V 6 bases, and 7 bases lay outside the gene matches. This chain's CDR3 is CASRPQGEGEKLFF. The CDR3 DNA reads TGTGCCAGCAGACCACAGGGGGAGGGTGAAAAACTGTTTTTT.

This chain connects TRBV7-2 to TRBJ2-5; no clear D gene. The V end lost 4 bases, the J end lost 5 bases, and 14 bases lay between the germline ends. The CDR3 runs 14 residues. The germline V gene has CDR1 SGHTA and CDR2 FQGNSA. CDR3 in DNA: TGTGCCAGCAGCTCTACCGATTCTGGTGAGACCCAGTACTTC. It codes for CASSSTDSGETQYF.

The rearrangement joins TRBV4-1 to TRBJ1-4; 7 bases are shared with TRBD1. The CDR3 is made up of 18 amino acids. V lost 0 bases to trimming and J lost 2 bases; unmatched junction nucleotides: 9. Germline V gives CDR1 MGHRA, CDR2 YSYEKL. The CDR3 here is CASSQEIGGFDTNEKLFF. The CDR3 nucleotides read TGCGCCAGCAGCCAAGAGATAGGGGGCTTTGACACTAATGAAAAACTGTTTTTT.

This clone was detected only once. The chain has TRBV29-1 and TRBJ1-2; D gene ambiguous. The CDR3 runs to 11 residues. V shed 4 bases and J shed 5 bases, with 8 bases lying between them. CDR1 SQVTM and CDR2 ANQGSEA come from the germline V gene. The CDR3 DNA sequence: TGCAGCGTTGCCGGGGATTATGGCTACACCTTC. It encodes CSVAGDYGYTF.